The entry below gives a single TCR beta chain sequence along with its context. This clone is a singleton in its sample. The antigen it binds to is not known. No much larger clone exists at a distance of one base, and base qualities are not known. The junction shows trimming of 7 bases on V and 10 bases on J, and the gene matches do not reach 14 bases of it. Reading from cysteine to phenylalanine, the CDR3 counts 15 amino acids. The sequence is cut down to CDR3 DNA, 45 bases in frame from base 1. For CDR1 and CDR2, the germline V gene lists SGHTA and FQGNSA. CD4+ T cells from unexposed donors were collected before the COVID-19 pandemic (2011-2018). Naive and memory CD4+ T cells were separated from cryopreserved PBMCs through CD4 enrichment, which was followed by EasySep naive CD4+ T cell enrichment. The leukapheresis product for the unexposed donors was obtained through commercial purchase. Ficoll-Paque PLUS gradient centrifugation was used to isolate PBMCs from leukapheresis product or whole blood. PBMCs were either cryopreserved at -140°C or used fresh in the expansion assay. The QIAamp Micro DNA Kit was used to extract genomic DNA from the CD4+ T cells.

This specimen belongs to a study of CD4 T cells in relation to SARS-CoV-2 and coronaviruses (dated by TCRdb to 2020 to 2022). Study-level background: Shared crossreactive spike epitopes were mapped to their HLA restriction using patient-derived lymphoblastoid cell lines. A different, Illumina-based TCR-beta assay was used to sequence expansion assays from other donors in the study. At the level of individual TCR clonotypes, the study evaluated whether memory CD4+ T cells crossreact between the spike proteins of SARS-CoV-2 and those of common cold coronaviruses. Samples from three pre-COVID donors and the naive versus memory experiments were sequenced with the Adaptive Biotechnologies TCR-sequencing kit; other data were Illumina-based.

DNA from uncultured naive and memory CD4+ T cells underwent immunoSEQ TCR-beta sequencing at deep resolution. On the authors' methods: During preprocessing, nonproductive sequences were discarded, as were any CDR3s that did not begin with C, did not end with F or W, or were shorter than 7 amino acids. Cultured and uncultured naive and memory CD4+ repertoires were searched for previously identified spike- and CEF-reactive CDR3s. CDR3 homology was quantified as pairwise Levenshtein distance, calculated with the stringdist R package after three terminal residues were trimmed from each end. The clones in this table, taken by TCRdb from immuneACCESS, are in-frame only. Not every clone is retained; where verified, under half of the shortfall comes from an unresolved V gene, and the cause of the rest is unknown. The DNA was the basis for D and trimming; V, J and clone size are from that table. For this sample there are around 62,000 clones; about 94% appear just once. The top ten clones comprise around 0.13% of the sample.

What the authors observed across the whole study: Pre-pandemic and post-infection samples were not both contributed by any donor, so tracing of the source of pre-existing responses was limited. Crossreactivity analysis centred on spike protein, so crossreactivity against other viral proteins was not assessed. Small numbers of patients and of tested TCRs limited the study. Sequencing naive versus memory cells indicated that the assay picks up memory recall responses, not primary responses primed during culture. Compared with monoreactive clones, crossreactive clones had significantly weaker SARS-CoV-2-driven expansion, a result consistent with antigenic imprinting. Memory CD4+ clonotypes crossrecognizing SARS-CoV-2 and at least one common cold coronavirus spike were found in roughly 65% of donors.

The rearranged chain carries TRBV7-2 and TRBJ2-1, and 9 junction bases match TRBD1. Sequencing input: naive CD4+ T cells from PBMCs. The cell subset or site tag for this specimen amounts to: naive CD4+ T cells isolated by negative enrichment. This sequence was found in a human donor in good health. The bases read TGTGCCAGCATCGAAACCGGGACAGGGCCTTTGGAGCAGTTCTTC. Its amino acids are CASIETGTGPLEQFF.